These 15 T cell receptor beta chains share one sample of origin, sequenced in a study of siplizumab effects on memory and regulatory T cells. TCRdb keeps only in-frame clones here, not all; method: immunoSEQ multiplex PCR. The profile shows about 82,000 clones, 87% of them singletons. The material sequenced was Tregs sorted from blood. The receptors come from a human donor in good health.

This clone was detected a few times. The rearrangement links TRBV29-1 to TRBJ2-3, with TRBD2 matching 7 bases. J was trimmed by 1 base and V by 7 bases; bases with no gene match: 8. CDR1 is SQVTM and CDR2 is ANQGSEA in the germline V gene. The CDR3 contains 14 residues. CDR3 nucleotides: TGCAGCGCAGATAGGGACTACCGCACAGATACGCAGTATTTT. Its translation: CSADRDYRTDTQYF.

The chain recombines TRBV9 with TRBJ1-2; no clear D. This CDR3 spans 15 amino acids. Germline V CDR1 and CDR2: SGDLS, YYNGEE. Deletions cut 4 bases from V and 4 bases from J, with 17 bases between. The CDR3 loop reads CASSQRIGRTYGYTF. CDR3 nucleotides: TGTGCCAGCAGCCAGAGAATTGGACGGACCTATGGCTACACCTTC.

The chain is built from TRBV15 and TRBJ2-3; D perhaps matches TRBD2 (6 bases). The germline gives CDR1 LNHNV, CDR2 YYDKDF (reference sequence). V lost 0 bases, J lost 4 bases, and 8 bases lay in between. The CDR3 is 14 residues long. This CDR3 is CATSRDGGADTQYF. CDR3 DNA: TGTGCCACCAGCAGAGATGGAGGGGCAGATACGCAGTATTTT.

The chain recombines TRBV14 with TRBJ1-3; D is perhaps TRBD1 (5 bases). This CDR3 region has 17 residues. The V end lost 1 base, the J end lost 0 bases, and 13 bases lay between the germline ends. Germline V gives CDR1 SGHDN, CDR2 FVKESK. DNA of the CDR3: TGTGCCAGCAGCCAAGTGGGGGGTACTGCCTCTGGAAACACCATATATTTT. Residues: CASSQVGGTASGNTIYF.

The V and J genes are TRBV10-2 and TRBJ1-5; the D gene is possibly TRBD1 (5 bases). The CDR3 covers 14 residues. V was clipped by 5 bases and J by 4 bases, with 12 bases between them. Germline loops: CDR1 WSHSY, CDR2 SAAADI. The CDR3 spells CASSLRGENQPQHF. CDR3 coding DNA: TGCGCCAGCAGTCTTCGGGGGGAGAATCAGCCCCAGCATTTT.

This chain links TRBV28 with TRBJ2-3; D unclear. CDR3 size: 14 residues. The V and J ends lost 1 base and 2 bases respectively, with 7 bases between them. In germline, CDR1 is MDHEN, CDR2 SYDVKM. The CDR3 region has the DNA TGTGCCAGCAGTTTATACGCGATCACAGATACGCAGTATTTT. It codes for CASSLYAITDTQYF.

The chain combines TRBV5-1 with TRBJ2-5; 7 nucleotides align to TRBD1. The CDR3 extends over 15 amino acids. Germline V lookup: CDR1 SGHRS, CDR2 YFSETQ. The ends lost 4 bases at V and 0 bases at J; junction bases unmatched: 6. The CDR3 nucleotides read TGCGCCAGCAGCGTGCTGGGACAGTACCAAGAGACCCAGTACTTC. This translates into CASSVLGQYQETQYF.

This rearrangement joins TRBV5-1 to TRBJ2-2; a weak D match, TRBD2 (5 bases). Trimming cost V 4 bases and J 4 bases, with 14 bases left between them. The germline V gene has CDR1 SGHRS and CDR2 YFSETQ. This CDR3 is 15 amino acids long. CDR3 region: CASSIDGVGTGELFF. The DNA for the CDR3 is TGCGCCAGCAGCATTGACGGGGTCGGCACCGGGGAGCTGTTTTTT. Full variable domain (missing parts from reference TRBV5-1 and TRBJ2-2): KAGVTQTPRYLIKTRGQQVTLSCSPISGHRSVSWYQQTPGQGLQFLFEYFSETQRNKGNFPGRFSGRQFSNSRSEMNVSTLELGDSALYLCASSIDGVGTGELFFGEGSRLTVL.

The CDR3 sequence: CASRKKDRDTDTQYF. The DNA for the CDR3 is TGTGCCAGCCGAAAAAAGGACAGGGACACAGATACGCAGTATTTT. The V call is TRBV5-4, the J call TRBJ2-3; 8 bases fit TRBD1. Germline CDR1 is SGHNT and CDR2 is YYREEE (reference sequence). J lost 2 bases, V lost 7 bases, and 9 bases had no gene match. The CDR3 covers 15 residues.

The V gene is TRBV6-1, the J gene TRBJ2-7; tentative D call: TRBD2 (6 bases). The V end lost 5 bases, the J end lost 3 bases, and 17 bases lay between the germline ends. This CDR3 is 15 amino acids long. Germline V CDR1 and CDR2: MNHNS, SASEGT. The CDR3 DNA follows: TGTGCCAGCAGTCCCCCGCGGGAAAGAATCTACGAGCAGTACTTC. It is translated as CASSPPRERIYEQYF.

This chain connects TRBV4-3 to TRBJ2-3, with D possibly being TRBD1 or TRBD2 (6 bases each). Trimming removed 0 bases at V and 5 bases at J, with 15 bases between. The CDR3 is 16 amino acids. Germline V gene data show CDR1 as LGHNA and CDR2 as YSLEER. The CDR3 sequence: CASSQDWGARGDTQYF. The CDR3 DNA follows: TGCGCCAGCAGCCAAGATTGGGGGGCGCGGGGAGATACGCAGTATTTT.

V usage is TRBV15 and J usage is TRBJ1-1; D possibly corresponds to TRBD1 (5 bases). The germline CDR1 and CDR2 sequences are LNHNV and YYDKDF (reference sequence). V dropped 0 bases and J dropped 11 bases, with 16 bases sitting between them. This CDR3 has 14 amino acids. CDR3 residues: CATSRDLGPGAAFF. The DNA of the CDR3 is TGTGCCACCAGCAGAGATCTAGGCCCTGGGGCGGCTTTCTTT.

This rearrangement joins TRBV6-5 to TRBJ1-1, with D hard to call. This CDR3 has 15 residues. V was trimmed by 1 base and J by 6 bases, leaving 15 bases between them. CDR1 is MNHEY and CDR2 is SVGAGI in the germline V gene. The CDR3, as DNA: TGTGCCAGCAGTTACTATAGGAACCCCTTATCTGAAGCTTTCTTT. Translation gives CASSYYRNPLSEAFF.

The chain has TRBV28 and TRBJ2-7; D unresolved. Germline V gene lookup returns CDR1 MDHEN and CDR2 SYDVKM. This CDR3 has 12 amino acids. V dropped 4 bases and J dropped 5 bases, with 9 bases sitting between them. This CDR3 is CASSSPGHEQYF. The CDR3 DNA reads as TGTGCCAGCAGTTCCCCGGGCCACGAGCAGTACTTC.

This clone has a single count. The CDR3 coding sequence is TGTGCCAGCAGCGGGAGCCGGGCAACAAATTCACCCCTCCACTTT. As protein: CASSGSRATNSPLHF. The rearrangement uses TRBV6-5 and TRBJ1-6; D unresolved. This CDR3 is 15 amino acids long. The V gene lost 6 bases and the J gene lost 7 bases, with 16 bases spanning the gap. CDR1 is MNHEY, CDR2 SVGAGI, per germline.